One and the same sample provided the 18 T cell receptor beta chains below, sequenced in a study of blood T cell repertoires in COVID-19. Here immunoSEQ multiplex PCR was the method, and the copy in TCRdb shows in-frame clones only, minus some. The profile shows 100,000 or so clones, around 88% of them singletons. Sequenced: peripheral blood. Source of these receptors: a man in his fifties or sixties with acute or convalescent COVID-19.

The V call is TRBV9, the J call TRBJ1-1; no clear D. This CDR3 is 13 amino acids long. The germline V gene has CDR1 SGDLS and CDR2 YYNGEE. The V and J ends lost 0 bases and 4 bases respectively, with 7 bases between them. This CDR3 is CASSVELRTEAFF. Here the CDR3 DNA reads TGTGCCAGCAGCGTAGAGCTGCGCACTGAAGCTTTCTTT.

CDR3 DNA sequence: TGTGCCAGCAGTGACTTGCCGGGACAGGGGGTCAATGAGCAGTTCTTC. It specifies CASSDLPGQGVNEQFF. This chain connects TRBV6-4 to TRBJ2-1; 11 bases fit TRBD1. This CDR3 comprises 16 residues. The J segment lost 6 bases and the V segment lost 1 base, leaving 5 bases of the junction unmatched. From germline, CDR1 is MRHNA and CDR2 SNTAGT.

This chain connects TRBV2 to TRBJ1-4; TRBD1 matches at 8 bases. Looked up from germline, CDR1 is SNHLY and CDR2 is FYNNEI. The CDR3 runs 15 residues. With V trimmed by 5 bases and J by 8 bases, 10 bases remained unmatched. CDR3 coding DNA: TGTGCCAGCAGTATCTCCAGGGGGCGAGGAGAAAAACTGTTTTTT. It specifies CASSISRGRGEKLFF.

This chain links TRBV5-1 with TRBJ1-1, with 7 nucleotides matching TRBD1. Losses at the gene ends were 0 bases for V and 6 bases for J; bases not matched to a gene: 5. Per the germline V gene, CDR1 is SGHRS and CDR2 is YFSETQ. The CDR3 is made up of 14 amino acids. CDR3: CASSLDRGIAEAFF. CDR3 nucleotide sequence: TGCGCCAGCAGCTTGGACAGGGGAATCGCTGAAGCTTTCTTT.

The count of this clone is one. The V and J genes are TRBV15 and TRBJ1-5; unclear D gene. The CDR3 has 15 residues. Germline CDR1 reads LNHNV; CDR2 reads YYDKDF (reference sequence). The ends were cut back, 0 bases at V and 6 bases at J, with 12 bases in the middle. The CDR3 loop is CATSRESYPGQPQHF. The CDR3 DNA reads as TGTGCCACCAGCAGAGAATCCTACCCGGGTCAGCCCCAGCATTTT. The full variable domain, rest sourced from reference TRBV15 and TRBJ1-5, is DAMVIQNPRYQVTQFGKPVTLSCSQTLNHNVMYWYQQKSSQAPKLLFHYYDKDFNNEADTPDNFQSRRPNTSFCFLDIRSPGLGDTAMYLCATSRESYPGQPQHFGDGTRLSIL.

The V call is TRBV19, the J call TRBJ2-7; D is uncertain. The CDR3 spans 13 residues. Germline CDR1 LNHDA, CDR2 SQIVND (reference sequence). Trimming took 3 bases from V and 1 from J, leaving 7 bases between them. In DNA form, the CDR3 reads TGTGCCAGTAGTATTGTCGGTTCCTACGAGCAGTACTTC. Encoded protein: CASSIVGSYEQYF.

The chain combines TRBV3-1 (or the pseudogene TRBV3-2) with TRBJ1-5, with 8 bases that match TRBD1. This CDR3 spans 18 amino acids. Germline V gene sequence: CDR1 LGHDT, CDR2 YNNKEL (reference sequence). V lost 2 bases, J lost 0 bases, and 9 bases stayed unmatched. The CDR3 nucleotides read TGTGCCAGCAGCCAATCAGGGGGCGTACTCGGTAGCAATCAGCCCCAGCATTTT. Translating it yields CASSQSGGVLGSNQPQHF.

This clone has only one observation. The chain recombines TRBV5-1 with TRBJ2-7; 9 bases fit TRBD1. V dropped 4 bases and J dropped 7; count of bases not matched to a gene: 9. This CDR3 region has 14 residues. Germline V CDR1 and CDR2: SGHRS, YFSETQ. In DNA form, the CDR3 reads TGCGCCAGCAGCGTTGGACAGGGGTATCTGGAGCAGTACTTC. It is translated as CASSVGQGYLEQYF.

This chain uses TRBV19 with TRBJ2-2, with 7 bases identical to TRBD1. Germline V gene data show CDR1 as LNHDA and CDR2 as SQIVND (reference sequence). The CDR3 consists of 15 residues. V shed 7 bases and J 0 bases; nucleotides not matched to a gene: 5. Here the CDR3 reads CASTGQVANTGELFF. The CDR3 coding sequence is TGTGCCAGTACCGGACAGGTGGCGAACACCGGGGAGCTGTTTTTT.

This clone has more than one count but fewer than ten. This chain links TRBV28 with TRBJ1-1; tentative D call: TRBD1 (5 bases). V dropped 7 bases and J dropped 12 bases, with 18 bases sitting between them. This CDR3 has 12 residues. CDR1 and CDR2 from the germline V gene are MDHEN and SYDVKM. This CDR3 reads CASTRTVGGPFF. CDR3 in DNA: TGTGCCAGCACACGGACGGTGGGGGGTCCTTTCTTT.

The chain employs TRBV9 and TRBJ1-6; 7 positions agree with TRBD1. Germline values: CDR1 SGDLS, CDR2 YYNGEE. Trimming cost V 7 bases and J 1 base; bases outside gene matches: 5. The CDR3 covers 15 residues. CDR3 amino acids: CASREDRSYNSPLHF. DNA of the CDR3: TGTGCCAGCCGAGAGGACAGGTCCTATAATTCACCCCTCCACTTT.

This chain uses TRBV7-3 with TRBJ2-3, with 8 bases that match TRBD1. The CDR3 spans 17 residues. Germline CDR1 and CDR2: SGHTA and FQGTGA. V shed 5 bases, J shed 7 bases, and the junction held 17 bases outside the gene matches. The CDR3 bases are TGTGCCAGCAGCCGAGCCGTTCCGGGACAGGCCGATAATACGCAGTATTTT. This translates into CASSRAVPGQADNTQYF.

The chain combines TRBV6-5 with TRBJ1-6; weak D call: TRBD1 (6 bases). V lost 7 bases, J lost 2 bases, and 12 bases lay in between. This CDR3 is built from 15 residues. Germline assignment: CDR1 MNHEY and CDR2 SVGAGI. The CDR3 here is CASKSRGTYNSPLHF. The CDR3 bases are TGTGCCAGCAAAAGCAGGGGTACCTATAATTCACCCCTCCACTTT.

The J gene is TRBJ2-7, the V gene TRBV6-5; perhaps TRBD2 as D (6 bases). The CDR3 has 13 residues. V shed 7 bases and J shed 5 bases, with 15 bases lying between them. CDR1 and CDR2 (germline): MNHEY, SVGAGI. In nucleotides, the CDR3 is TGTGCCAGCACCCAATGGGGGGTTCACGAGCAGTACTTC. Translated: CASTQWGVHEQYF.

The V call is TRBV9, the J call TRBJ1-2, with D maybe TRBD1 (6 bases). Germline CDR1 and CDR2: SGDLS and YYNGEE. This CDR3 has 14 amino acids. Trimming removed 4 bases from V and 4 bases from J, with 14 bases in between. CDR3 in DNA: TGTGCCAGCAGCCCGAGGGGGGGCAGCTATGGCTACACCTTC. Protein product: CASSPRGGSYGYTF.

CDR3 in DNA: TGTGCCATCAGTGAGAACGGTAGAGCGGGAGGGCCAAATGAGCAGTTCTTC. It yields the protein CAISENGRAGGPNEQFF. The chain is built from TRBV10-3 and TRBJ2-1, with 10 bases aligning to TRBD2. Germline CDR1 reads ENHRY; CDR2 reads SYGVKD. CDR3 length equals 17 residues. The ends lost 2 bases at V and 7 bases at J; junction bases unmatched: 11.

The gene calls are TRBV6-5 and TRBJ2-1; D ambiguous. Germline lookup yields CDR1 MNHEY and CDR2 SVGAGI. The CDR3 length is 12 residues. Trimming took 6 bases from V and 5 from J, leaving 8 bases between them. CDR3 residues: CASRGANNEQFF. The DNA of the CDR3 is TGTGCCAGCAGGGGCGCGAACAATGAGCAGTTCTTC.

This chain uses TRBV4-2 with TRBJ2-2; 8 bases align to TRBD2. This CDR3 is 16 amino acids long. J was trimmed by 5 bases and V by 1 base; bases with no gene match: 6. Looked up from germline, CDR1 is LGHNA and CDR2 is YNFKEQ. Here the CDR3 DNA reads TGTGCCAGCAGCCAAGGGTCGGGGGGGCGTACCGGGGAGCTGTTTTTT. This encodes CASSQGSGGRTGELFF.